This T cell receptor (beta chain) was obtained from a study of regulatory T cells in long-lasting Graves disease (dated by TCRdb to about 2021). Background on the whole study: To count as having persistent Graves' disease, a patient had to have received antithyroid drug treatment for over 5 years with TSH receptor autoantibodies remaining persistently positive. Peripheral blood TCR sequencing and RNA sequencing compared persistent Graves' disease patients with newly diagnosed Graves' disease patients. A total of 35 or so samples were covered by TCR sequencing, comprising roughly 13 persistent and 20 or so newly diagnosed Graves' disease patients. The study was registered as a clinical trial and conducted in China. Persistent Graves' disease patients in the clinical cohort had taken antithyroid drugs for approximately ten years on average. What the research found in general, with its limitations: The authors noted that the small sample size was a limitation that may lower accuracy. TRBV28, TRBJ1-2 and TRBJ2-5 were preferentially used in persistent disease, while TRBV20-1 and TRBJ2-1 were favored in newly diagnosed disease. Compared with newly diagnosed patients, patients with persistent Graves' disease had lower TCR Shannon entropy and fewer highly expanded clones, which suggests clonal expansion. Patients with persistent disease shared more public clonotypes (over 2,500) than newly diagnosed patients did (more than 900). Sequencing and analysis were restricted to the TCR beta chain. Only peripheral blood was studied, because thyroid tissue, the primary lesion, was inaccessible.

Libraries were built with multiplex PCR. The run used an Illumina HiSeq 4000. iRepertoire HTBI primers and Arm-PCR amplification of CDR3 regions were used to construct TCR beta libraries. Before sequencing, the PCR products underwent gel purification. Under the source paper's analysis protocol: Across samples, 60 to 70 TRBV and 13 to 15 TRBJ segments were identified and used for gene usage analysis of CDR3 amino acid clonotypes. COPE and FqMerger were used to merge filtered high-quality paired reads into contigs. Contigs were aligned with BLAST to IMGT TRBV, TRBD and TRBJ reference genes, and CDR3 was defined per IMGT. Any clonotype with a frequency above 0.1% was classified as a highly expanded clone. Repertoire diversity was measured by Shannon entropy, and V-J evenness by the Gini coefficient. Clonotypes shared by more than one individual were considered public. TCRdb reanalyzed the raw reads on its own, using fastp at Q25 for trimming and MiXCR for clone calling, and kept in-frame beta chains. Each CDR3 protein appears once, grouped with its most common genes and DNA. TCRdb assigned the V and J calls; the authors' analysis was not used. The sample profile shows over 650,000 distinct CDR3 sequences; approximately 31% of them were found once. The ten largest clonotypes hold 40% to 55% of the sample.

The CDR1 and CDR2 encoded by the germline V gene (reference sequence) are MNHEY and SMNVEV. Measured from the cysteine to the phenylalanine, the CDR3 is 15 residues long. Only the CDR3 DNA is retained, 45 bases long and in frame from the first base. The junction shows trimming of 5 bases on V and 6 bases on J, and the gene matches do not reach 12 bases of it. In the paper's terms, the time point label means: persistent/refractory GD, antithyroid drugs over 5 years with positive TRAb. For both TCR sequencing and RNA sequencing, RNA was extracted from PBMCs in TRIzol. The diagnosis of Graves' disease was made according to American Thyroid Association guidelines. Recruitment of patients was carried out at an endocrinology department in Xi'an, China. Each patient gave approximately 9 milliliters of peripheral blood, collected in an EDTA anticoagulant tube. Ficoll Paque Plus density gradient separation was used to isolate PBMCs, and no further T cell sorting was performed. An Agilent 2100 Bioanalyzer and agarose gel were used to assess RNA quality, and a NanoDrop 2000 was used to measure RNA concentration.

A few counts support this clonotype. Its antigen remains undetermined. No qualities accompany the bases; no much larger clone lies one base away. This sequence uses TRBV27 and TRBJ2-7; 8 middle bases align to TRBD2. The receptor was isolated from a female donor with Graves disease. The source material was peripheral blood mononuclear cells (PBMCs), sampled when the disease was refractory, from a patient treated with antithyroid drugs. For the CDR3, the sequence is CASSGDGRAYREQYF. The nucleotides read TGTGCCAGCAGTGGGGACGGGAGGGCCTATCGCGAGCAGTACTTC.